This is a list of T cell receptor beta chains from one sample in a study of technical replicates of blood from a handful of donors. Clones were read by immunoSEQ multiplex PCR, and TCRdb kept only the in-frame ones, dropping some. The data contain tens of thousands of clones, roughly 94% of them singletons. Sequencing was done on a sample of T cells isolated from PBMCs. These receptors were obtained from a human donor in good health. The CDR3 runs from the conserved cysteine through the conserved F or W. Each record gives: clone size, J gene, V gene, D gene, CDR3 DNA, CDR3 protein. D genes are given only for firm matches. Not every row has a clone size; where given, it reads once, few, many or a size class.

clone_size: -; j_call: TRBJ1-4; v_call: TRBV27; d_call: -; cdr3_nt: TGTGCCAGCAGTTTAACAGGGCGTTATGAAAAACTGTTTTTT; cdr3_aa: CASSLTGRYEKLFF
clone_size: -; j_call: TRBJ2-3; v_call: TRBV9; d_call: -; cdr3_nt: TGTGCCAGCAGCCCTACGTACGATACGCAGTATTTT; cdr3_aa: CASSPTYDTQYF
clone_size: -; j_call: TRBJ2-7; v_call: TRBV19; d_call: -; cdr3_nt: TGTGCCAGTACATGGGGGGACTCCTACGAGCAGTACTTC; cdr3_aa: CASTWGDSYEQYF
clone_size: -; j_call: TRBJ1-4; v_call: TRBV6-1; d_call: TRBD1; cdr3_nt: TGTGCCAGCAGTGAAGCGCTTCGGGACAGCTCAGGGGAAAAACTGTTTTTT; cdr3_aa: CASSEALRDSSGEKLFF
clone_size: -; j_call: TRBJ2-7; v_call: TRBV27; d_call: -; cdr3_nt: TGTGCCAGCAGTTTTACGGGAGTCTTCTACGAGCAGTACTTC; cdr3_aa: CASSFTGVFYEQYF
clone_size: once; j_call: TRBJ2-7; v_call: TRBV5-6; d_call: -; cdr3_nt: TGTGCCAGCAGTTTGGCGGGAACCTACGAGCAGTACTTC; cdr3_aa: CASSLAGTYEQYF
clone_size: -; j_call: TRBJ1-2; v_call: TRBV5-1; d_call: TRBD1; cdr3_nt: TGCGCCAGCAGCTTGGATCTGTTCAGGGGGTCCACCTTC; cdr3_aa: CASSLDLFRGSTF
clone_size: -; j_call: TRBJ1-1; v_call: TRBV5-1; d_call: -; cdr3_nt: TGCGCCAGCAGCGACGGAAGATCGGGGTACACTGAAGCTTTCTTT; cdr3_aa: CASSDGRSGYTEAFF
clone_size: -; j_call: TRBJ2-7; v_call: TRBV11-2; d_call: TRBD2; cdr3_nt: TGTGCCAGCAGCTCTATTAGCGGGAGGTCTGCCTACGAGCAGTACTTC; cdr3_aa: CASSSISGRSAYEQYF
clone_size: -; j_call: TRBJ2-7; v_call: TRBV29-1; d_call: -; cdr3_nt: TGCAGCGTTGAAGGCGTCGGGGTTGCCTACGAGCAGTACTTC; cdr3_aa: CSVEGVGVAYEQYF
clone_size: once; j_call: TRBJ1-1; v_call: TRBV4-1; d_call: TRBD1; cdr3_nt: TGCGCCAGCAGCCCACACCGACAGGGGGCAGTTGGGGCTTTCTTT; cdr3_aa: CASSPHRQGAVGAFF
clone_size: -; j_call: TRBJ2-5; v_call: TRBV14; d_call: -; cdr3_nt: TGTGCCAGCAGCCCACTAGACCGGGAGACCCAGTACTTC; cdr3_aa: CASSPLDRETQYF
clone_size: -; j_call: TRBJ2-2; v_call: TRBV13; d_call: TRBD1; cdr3_nt: TGTGCCAGCAGCTGGACAGGGGGTCTAACGAACACCGGGGAGCTGTTTTTT; cdr3_aa: CASSWTGGLTNTGELFF
clone_size: -; j_call: TRBJ1-1; v_call: TRBV5-4; d_call: TRBD1; cdr3_nt: TGTGCCAGCAGCTTGGAGGGACAGGGGAACACTGAAGCTTTCTTT; cdr3_aa: CASSLEGQGNTEAFF
clone_size: -; j_call: TRBJ2-3; v_call: TRBV10-3; d_call: -; cdr3_nt: TGTGCCATCAGTGAGTCGAATCCAGGGGATACGCAGTATTTT; cdr3_aa: CAISESNPGDTQYF
clone_size: once; j_call: TRBJ1-4; v_call: TRBV19; d_call: -; cdr3_nt: TGTGCCAGTAGTCGAATCCTAGGCGCAGGGGATTATGAAAAACTGTTTTTT; cdr3_aa: CASSRILGAGDYEKLFF